The 10 T cell receptor beta chains below all came from one sample that was sequenced in a study of molecular identifiers for immune sequencing clone quantification. In TCRdb, the PCR reads were re-called with MiXCR into one record per CDR3 protein. The repertoire has over 600,000 distinct CDR3 sequences, about 20% of them found once; the top ten carry under 0.95%. Sequencing was performed on naive CD8+ T cells from blood, with Jurkat cell RNA spiked in. Described subset: FACS-sorted CD8+CD4-CCR7+CD45RA+ naive T cells. The source is a human donor in good health. Some libraries in this study had Jurkat cell RNA spiked in.

The chain recombines TRBV3-2 with TRBJ2-7; TRBD2 reflects the table's D call only, with no check against the DNA. TRBV3-2 corresponds to a pseudogene. This CDR3 is 18 amino acids long. For the CDR3, the DNA is TGTGCCAGCAGCCAAGGGGAAGGTAGGCGGGAGTTCCCACACGAGCAGTACTTC. This codes for CASSQGEGRREFPHEQYF.

With respect to this clonotype: A read error may explain this, as a much larger clone is one base away. V usage is TRBV9 and J usage is TRBJ2-7; D gene uncertain. Germline-derived CDR1 and CDR2 are SGDLS and YYNGEE. The CDR3 is 13 residues long. The CDR3 reads CASGVGDGYEQYF. The DNA for the CDR3 is TGTGCCAGCGGCGTCGGAGACGGCTACGAGCAGTACTTC.

Many counts were recorded for this clonotype. The gene calls are TRBV2 and TRBJ1-4; TRBD1 agrees at 11 bases. The ends lost 5 bases at V and 8 bases at J; junction bases unmatched: 4. The CDR3 is made up of 14 amino acids. CDR1 is SNHLY and CDR2 is FYNNEI in the germline V gene. The CDR3 coding sequence is TGTGCCAGCAGTCCGGGACAGGGGGAAGAAAAACTGTTTTTT. Translated, it gives CASSPGQGEEKLFF.

This clonotype has a handful of counts. It may be a read error: a sequence one base away is much more abundant. V is TRBV6-5 and J is TRBJ2-5; D call uncertain. Germline loops: CDR1 MNHEY, CDR2 SVGAGI. This CDR3 has 14 amino acids. The CDR3 here is CASGYSNQPGTQYF. The CDR3 DNA follows: TGTGCCAGCGGTTACTCGAACCAGCCGGGGACCCAGTACTTC.

CDR3 protein: CASSSATRATETQYF. CDR3 coding DNA: TGTGCCAGCAGTTCCGCGACTAGAGCGACAGAGACCCAGTACTTC. This chain uses TRBV12-3 or TRBV12-4 with TRBJ2-5, with D possibly TRBD2 on 6 matching bases. V was cut by 4 bases and J by 4 bases, with 16 bases left in between. The CDR3 is 15 amino acids.

V usage is TRBV18 and J usage is TRBJ2-7; 7 positions match TRBD1. Germline values: CDR1 KGHSH, CDR2 LQKENI. The CDR3 is made up of 15 amino acids. Trimming at V came to 2 bases and at J to 6 bases, leaving 10 bases not matched to a gene. CDR3 nucleotides: TGTGCCAGCTCACCATCCCTCGACAGGGTCCTCGAGCAGTACTTC. Translating gives CASSPSLDRVLEQYF.

Of note for this clonotype: The CDR3 end shows no conserved phenylalanine or tryptophan, and so a read error is likely. The CDR3 DNA sequence: TGTGCCAGCAGACTAGGGGCAGGCTACAATGAGCAGTTCTCC. The encoded protein is CASRLGAGYNEQFS. The V call is TRBV13, the J call TRBJ2-1, with D tentatively TRBD1 or TRBD2 (5 bases each). CDR1 is PRHDT, CDR2 FYEKMQ, per germline (reference sequence). V lost 6 bases, J lost 3 bases, and 12 bases lay in between. The CDR3 sequence is 14 residues long.

This clonotype has at least ten counts. The chain has TRBV20-1 and TRBJ1-5; D remains unclear. Germline V gene data show CDR1 as DFQATT and CDR2 as SNEGSKA (reference sequence). Trimming took off 6 bases at V and 0 bases at J, with 12 bases between the two ends. This CDR3 contains 14 residues. CDR3 sequence reads: CSASQRNSNQPQHF. The CDR3 nucleotides read TGCAGTGCGTCACAGAGAAATAGCAATCAGCCCCAGCATTTT.

This chain joins TRBV7-2 and TRBJ2-3; D is possibly TRBD1 or TRBD2 (5 bases each). V was trimmed by 3 bases and J by 4 bases, leaving 17 bases between them. The CDR3 consists of 16 residues. In germline, CDR1 is SGHTA, CDR2 FQGNSA. The CDR3 here is CASSFLWGFGADTQYF. In DNA, the CDR3 is TGTGCCAGCAGCTTTTTGTGGGGGTTCGGTGCAGATACGCAGTATTTT.

This clonotype was seen ten or more times. V and J are TRBV2 and TRBJ2-3; D possibly corresponds to TRBD1 (6 bases). V shed 8 bases and J shed 4 bases, with 16 bases lying between them. The CDR3 runs to 14 residues. Germline-derived CDR1 and CDR2 are SNHLY and FYNNEI. CDR3 sequence (DNA): TGTGCCAGCCAGGCAGGGGTTGGGCCAGATACGCAGTATTTT. It is translated as CASQAGVGPDTQYF.